The clone carrying this T cell receptor beta chain appeared once. The data were obtained in a study of blood T cell repertoires in COVID-19. This CDR3 region has 13 residues. V lost 6 bases, J lost 5 bases, and 4 bases stayed unmatched. Germline assignment: CDR1 MDHEN and CDR2 SYDVKM. The table came from immunoSEQ multiplex PCR; TCRdb's copy has only in-frame clones and leaves some out. The data hold approximately 100,000 clones, with 80% to 90% observed a single time. V gene TRBV28 combines with J gene TRBJ1-5; TRBD1 agrees at 7 bases. This receptor was taken from a woman of 80 years or more with acute or convalescent COVID-19. The sample comprised peripheral blood. The CDR3 region has the DNA TGTGCCAGCAGAACCGACAGGGATCAGCCCCAGCATTTT. Its protein is CASRTDRDQPQHF. Looking up the rest from reference TRBV28 and TRBJ1-5 gives the full variable domain: DVKVTQSSRYLVKRTGEKVFLECVQDMDHENMFWYRQDPGLGLRLIYFSYDVKMKEKGDIPEGYSVSREKKERFSLILESASTNQTSMYLCASRTDRDQPQHFGDGTRLSIL.